This T cell receptor beta chain was profiled in a study of CD8 T cells in ankylosing spondylitis. Overall study findings and caveats: Prior literature has documented some motif variants in synovial fluid and blood from reactive arthritis. A CD8+ phenotype characterized the disease-linked clones, which were relatively rare in peripheral blood. Reported data indicate significant enrichment of disease-linked clones within matched ankylosing spondylitis synovial fluid.

TCR beta libraries were made by quantitative 5'-RACE with molecular barcodes. MiXCR, applied by TCRdb to the 5' RACE reads, yields one record per CDR3 protein. The table records 200,000 to 300,000 distinct CDR3 sequences, approximately 30% of them present only once. This clonotype was counted between two and nine times. Its matching antigen is unknown. CDR3 length: 16 amino acids. V gave up 5 bases and J gave up 2 bases, with 15 bases separating them. The germline V gene encodes CDR1 SEHNR and CDR2 FQNEAQ (reference sequence). The source of this sequence is a male donor with ankylosing spondylitis or in good health (not recorded which). V and J are TRBV7-9 and TRBJ2-2; D gene ambiguous. Sequencing was carried out using blood, either unsorted or a sorted T cell fraction (not recorded which). The DNA of the CDR3 is TGTGCCAGCAGCCCGTACAGTATTCATAACACCGGGGAGCTGTTTTTT. Residues: CASSPYSIHNTGELFF. Full variable domain (rest looked up from reference TRBV7-9 and TRBJ2-2): DTGVSQNPRHKITKRGQNVTFRCDPISEHNRLYWYRQTLGQGPEFLTYFQNEAQLEKSRLLSDRFSAERPKGSFSTLEIQRTEQGDSAMYLCASSPYSIHNTGELFFGEGSRLTVL.